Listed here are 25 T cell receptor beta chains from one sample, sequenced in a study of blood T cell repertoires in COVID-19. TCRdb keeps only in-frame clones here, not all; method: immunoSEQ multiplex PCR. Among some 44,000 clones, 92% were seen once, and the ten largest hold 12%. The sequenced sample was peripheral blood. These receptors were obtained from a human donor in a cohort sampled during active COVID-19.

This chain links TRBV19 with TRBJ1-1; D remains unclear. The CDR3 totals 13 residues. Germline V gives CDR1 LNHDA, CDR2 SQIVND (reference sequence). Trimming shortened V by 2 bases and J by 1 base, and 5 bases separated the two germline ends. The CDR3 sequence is CASSIKRNTEAFF. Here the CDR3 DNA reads TGTGCCAGTAGTATAAAGAGGAACACTGAAGCTTTCTTT.

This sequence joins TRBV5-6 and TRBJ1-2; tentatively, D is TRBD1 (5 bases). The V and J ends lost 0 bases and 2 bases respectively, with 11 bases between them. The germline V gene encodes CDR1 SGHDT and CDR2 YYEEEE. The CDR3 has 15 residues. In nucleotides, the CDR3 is TGTGCCAGCAGCTTGGGGTCCCGGGGGAACTATGGCTACACCTTC. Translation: CASSLGSRGNYGYTF.

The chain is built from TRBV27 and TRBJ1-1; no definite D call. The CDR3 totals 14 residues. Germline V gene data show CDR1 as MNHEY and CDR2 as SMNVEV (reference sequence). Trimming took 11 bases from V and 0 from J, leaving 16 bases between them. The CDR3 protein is CARRLGRLNTEAFF. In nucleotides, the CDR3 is TGTGCCCGGAGGTTAGGCCGTCTGAACACTGAAGCTTTCTTT.

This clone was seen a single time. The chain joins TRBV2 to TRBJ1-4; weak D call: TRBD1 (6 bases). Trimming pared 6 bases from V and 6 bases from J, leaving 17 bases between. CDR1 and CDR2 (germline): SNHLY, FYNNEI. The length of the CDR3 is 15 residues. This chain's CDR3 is CASRDSGGFYEKLFF. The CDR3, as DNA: TGTGCCAGCAGGGACAGCGGGGGGTTTTATGAAAAACTGTTTTTT.

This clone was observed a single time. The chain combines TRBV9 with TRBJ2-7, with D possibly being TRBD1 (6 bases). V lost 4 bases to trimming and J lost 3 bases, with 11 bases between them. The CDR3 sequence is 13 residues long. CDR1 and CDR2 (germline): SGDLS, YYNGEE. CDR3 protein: CASSPLQGYEQYF. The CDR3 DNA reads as TGTGCCAGCAGCCCACTACAGGGCTACGAGCAGTACTTC. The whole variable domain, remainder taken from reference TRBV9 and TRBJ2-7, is DSGVTQTPKHLITATGQRVTLRCSPRSGDLSVYWYQQSLDQGLQFLIQYYNGEERAKGNILERFSAQQFPDLHSELNLSSLELGDSALYFCASSPLQGYEQYFGPGTRLTVT.

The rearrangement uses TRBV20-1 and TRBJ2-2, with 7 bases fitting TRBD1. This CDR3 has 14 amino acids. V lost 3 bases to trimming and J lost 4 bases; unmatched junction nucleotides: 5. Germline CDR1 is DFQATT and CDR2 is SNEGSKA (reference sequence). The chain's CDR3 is CSASATGFTGELFF. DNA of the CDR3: TGCAGTGCTAGTGCGACAGGGTTCACCGGGGAGCTGTTTTTT.

CDR3 nucleotides: TGTGCCAGCAGTAGACCCGGGGGGCTGCAGCCCCAGCATTTT. Protein: CASSRPGGLQPQHF. This rearrangement joins TRBV6-2 or TRBV6-3 to TRBJ1-5, with D possibly being TRBD1 (6 bases). Germline V CDR1 and CDR2: MNHEY, SVGEGT. CDR3 length: 14 residues. Between the trimmed V and J ends, which lost 5 bases and 7 bases, there was a span of 15 bases.

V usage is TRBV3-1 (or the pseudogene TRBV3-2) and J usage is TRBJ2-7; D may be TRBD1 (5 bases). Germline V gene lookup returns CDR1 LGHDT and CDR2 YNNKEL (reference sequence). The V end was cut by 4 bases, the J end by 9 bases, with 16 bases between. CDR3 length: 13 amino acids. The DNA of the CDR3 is TGTGCCAGCAGCCGCGGTGAAGGGGTCGCGCAGTACTTC. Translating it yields CASSRGEGVAQYF.

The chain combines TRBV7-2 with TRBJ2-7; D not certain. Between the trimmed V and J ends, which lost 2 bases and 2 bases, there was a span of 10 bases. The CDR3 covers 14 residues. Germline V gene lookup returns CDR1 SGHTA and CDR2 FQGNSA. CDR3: CASSLWQDAYEQYF. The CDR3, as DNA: TGTGCCAGCAGCTTATGGCAGGATGCCTACGAGCAGTACTTC.

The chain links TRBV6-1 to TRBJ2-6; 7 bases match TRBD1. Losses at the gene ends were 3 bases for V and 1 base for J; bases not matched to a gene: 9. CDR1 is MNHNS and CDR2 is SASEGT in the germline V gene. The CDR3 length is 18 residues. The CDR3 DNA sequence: TGTGCCAGCAGTGATACGACAGGGATGAAATCTGGGGCCAACGTCCTGACTTTC. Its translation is CASSDTTGMKSGANVLTF.

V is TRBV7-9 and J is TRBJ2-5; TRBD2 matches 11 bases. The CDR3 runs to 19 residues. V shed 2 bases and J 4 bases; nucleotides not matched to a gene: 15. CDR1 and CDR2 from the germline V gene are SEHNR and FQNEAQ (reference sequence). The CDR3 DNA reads TGTGCCAGCAGCTTACCCCGTAGGGGTAGCGGGAGGGCCGGAGAGACCCAGTACTTC. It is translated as CASSLPRRGSGRAGETQYF.

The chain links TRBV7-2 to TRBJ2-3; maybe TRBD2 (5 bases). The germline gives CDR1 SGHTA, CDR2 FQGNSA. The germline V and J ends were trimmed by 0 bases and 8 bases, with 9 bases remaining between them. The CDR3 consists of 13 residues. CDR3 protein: CASSLALEGTQYF. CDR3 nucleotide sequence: TGTGCCAGCAGCTTAGCCCTAGAGGGTACGCAGTATTTT.

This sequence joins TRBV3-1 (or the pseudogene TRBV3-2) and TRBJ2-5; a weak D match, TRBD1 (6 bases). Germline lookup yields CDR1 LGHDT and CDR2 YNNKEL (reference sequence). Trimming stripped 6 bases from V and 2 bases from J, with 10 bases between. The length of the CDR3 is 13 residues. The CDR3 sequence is CASRYRVQETQYF. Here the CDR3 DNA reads TGTGCCAGCAGATACAGGGTACAAGAGACCCAGTACTTC.

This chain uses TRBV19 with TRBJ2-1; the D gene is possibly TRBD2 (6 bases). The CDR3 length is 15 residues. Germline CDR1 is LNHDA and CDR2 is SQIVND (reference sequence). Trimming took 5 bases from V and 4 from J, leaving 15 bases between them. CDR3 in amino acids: CASSLGWGDYNEQFF. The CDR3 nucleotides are TGTGCCAGTAGTTTGGGGTGGGGGGATTACAATGAGCAGTTCTTC. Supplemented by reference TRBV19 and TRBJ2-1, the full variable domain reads DGGITQSPKYLFRKEGQNVTLSCEQNLNHDAMYWYRQDPGQGLRLIYYSQIVNDFQKGDIAEGYSVSREKKESFPLTVTSAQKNPTAFYLCASSLGWGDYNEQFFGPGTRLTVL.

The CDR3 nucleotides read TGTGCCAGCAGCCTACACAGGGTAAATCAGCCCCAGCATTTT. Translating it yields CASSLHRVNQPQHF. The chain joins TRBV7-8 to TRBJ1-5, with D possibly matching TRBD1 (6 bases). This CDR3 has 14 amino acids. CDR1 and CDR2 from the germline V gene are SGHVS and FQNEAQ. V lost 5 bases, J lost 4 bases, and 12 bases lay in between.

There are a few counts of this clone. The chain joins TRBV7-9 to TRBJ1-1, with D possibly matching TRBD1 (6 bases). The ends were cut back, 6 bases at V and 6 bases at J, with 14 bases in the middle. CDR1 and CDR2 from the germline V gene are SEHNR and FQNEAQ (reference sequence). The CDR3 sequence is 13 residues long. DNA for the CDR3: TGTGCCAGCAGTACAAGACAGGTGGCTGAAGCTTTCTTT. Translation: CASSTRQVAEAFF.

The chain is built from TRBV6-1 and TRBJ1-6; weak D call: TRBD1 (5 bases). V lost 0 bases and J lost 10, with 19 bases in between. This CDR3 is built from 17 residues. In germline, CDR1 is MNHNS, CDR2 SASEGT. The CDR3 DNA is TGTGCCAGCAGTGAAGCGTGGGCAGGGTCGGGCAGGTCACCCCTCCACTTT. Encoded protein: CASSEAWAGSGRSPLHF.

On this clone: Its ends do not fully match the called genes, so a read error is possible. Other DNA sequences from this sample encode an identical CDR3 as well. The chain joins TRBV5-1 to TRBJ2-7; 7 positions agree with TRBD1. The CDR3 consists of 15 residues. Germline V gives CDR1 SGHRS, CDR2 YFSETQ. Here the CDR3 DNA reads TGTGCCAGCAGCTTGGGTGGGACAGCAGCCTACGAGCAGTACTTC. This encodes CASSLGGTAAYEQYF. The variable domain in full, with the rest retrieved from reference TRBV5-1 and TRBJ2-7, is KAGVTQTPRYLIKTRGQQVTLSCSPISGHRSVSWYQQTPGQGLQFLFEYFSETQRNKGNFPGRFSGRQFSNSRSEMNVSTLELGDSALYLCASSLGGTAAYEQYFGPGTRLTVT.

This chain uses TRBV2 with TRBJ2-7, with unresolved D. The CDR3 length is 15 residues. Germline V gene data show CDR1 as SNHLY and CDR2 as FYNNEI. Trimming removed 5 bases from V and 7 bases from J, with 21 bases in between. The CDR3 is CASSPVRVLSWEQYF. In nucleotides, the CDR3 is TGTGCCAGCAGTCCCGTTCGGGTCCTCTCTTGGGAGCAGTACTTC. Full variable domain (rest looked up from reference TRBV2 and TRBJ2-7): EPEVTQTPSHQVTQMGQEVILRCVPISNHLYFYWYRQILGQKVEFLVSFYNNEISEKSEIFDDQFSVERPDGSNFTLKIRSTKLEDSAMYFCASSPVRVLSWEQYFGPGTRLTVT.

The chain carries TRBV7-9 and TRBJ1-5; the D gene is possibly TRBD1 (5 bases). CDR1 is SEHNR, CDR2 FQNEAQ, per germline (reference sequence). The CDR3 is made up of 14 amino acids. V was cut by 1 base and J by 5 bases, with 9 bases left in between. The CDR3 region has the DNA TGTGCCAGCAGCTTAGGGGGGGGGTATCAGCCCCAGCATTTT. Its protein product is CASSLGGGYQPQHF.

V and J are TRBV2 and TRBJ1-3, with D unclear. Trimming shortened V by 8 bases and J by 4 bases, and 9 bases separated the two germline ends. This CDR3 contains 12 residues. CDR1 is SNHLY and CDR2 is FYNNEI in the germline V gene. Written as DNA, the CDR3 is TGTGCCAGCTTAGAGAGAGGAAACACCATATATTTT. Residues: CASLERGNTIYF.

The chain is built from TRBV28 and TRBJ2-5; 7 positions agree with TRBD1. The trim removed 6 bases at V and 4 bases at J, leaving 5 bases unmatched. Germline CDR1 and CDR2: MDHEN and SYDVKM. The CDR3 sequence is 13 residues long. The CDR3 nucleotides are TGTGCCAGCAGCCTTTACAGGGGAGAGACCCAGTACTTC. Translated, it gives CASSLYRGETQYF.

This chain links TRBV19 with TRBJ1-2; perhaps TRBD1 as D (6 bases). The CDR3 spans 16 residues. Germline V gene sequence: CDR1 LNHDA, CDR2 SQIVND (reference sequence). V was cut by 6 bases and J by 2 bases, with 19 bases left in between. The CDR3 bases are TGTGCCAGTAGCCCTTCCGGGACATTAAGGAACTATGGCTACACCTTC. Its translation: CASSPSGTLRNYGYTF.

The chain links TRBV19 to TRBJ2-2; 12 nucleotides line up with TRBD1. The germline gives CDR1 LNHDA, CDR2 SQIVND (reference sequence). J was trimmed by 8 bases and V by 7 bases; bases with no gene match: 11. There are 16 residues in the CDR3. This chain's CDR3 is CASTKGGTGGMGELFF. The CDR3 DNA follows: TGTGCCAGTACCAAGGGCGGGACAGGGGGCATGGGGGAGCTGTTTTTT.

The DNA for the CDR3 is TGTGCCAGCAGTTACGGACTAGCGACGGTAGGGGCCAACGTCCTGACTTTC. It encodes CASSYGLATVGANVLTF. V and J are TRBV6-2 or TRBV6-3 and TRBJ2-6; TRBD2 aligns across 9 bases. The junction had 6 bases not matched to a gene; V was cut back by 2 bases and J by 4 bases. CDR1 and CDR2 (germline): MNHEY, SVGEGT. The CDR3 covers 17 residues.